A single sample gave rise to the 21 T cell receptor beta chains below, sequenced in a study of cytomegalovirus exposure and HLA in healthy donors. The PCR had 60 Vbeta and 13 Jbeta primers. Libraries were prepared by immunoSEQ multiplex PCR; TCRdb keeps only in-frame clonotypes and omits some of them. Of 150,000 to 200,000 clones in the sample, 75% to 85% were seen once. Sequencing input: PBMCs. The receptor set was obtained from a woman aged 30 to 39 in good health and CMV-seropositive.

This chain links TRBV5-1 with TRBJ1-4, with TRBD1 identical over 8 bases. V trimming: 4 bases; J trimming: 8 bases; junction bases outside the gene matches: 10. Germline V gives CDR1 SGHRS, CDR2 YFSETQ. The CDR3 loop spans 15 amino acids. CDR3 loop: CASSTDQGAREKLFF. Written as DNA, the CDR3 is TGCGCCAGCAGCACCGATCAGGGGGCACGGGAAAAACTGTTTTTT.

The V call is TRBV2, the J call TRBJ2-7, with 7 bases that match TRBD2. V was clipped by 6 bases and J by 2 bases; unmatched bases: 7. The CDR3 contains 14 residues. Germline CDR1 and CDR2: SNHLY and FYNNEI. The CDR3 DNA sequence: TGTGCCAGCAGGGGGTCTAGCGGAACCTACGAGCAGTACTTC. This translates into CASRGSSGTYEQYF.

The V and J genes are TRBV30 and TRBJ1-1; D is perhaps TRBD1 (5 bases). The germline V gene has CDR1 GTSNPN and CDR2 SVGIG (reference sequence). This CDR3 comprises 13 residues. V gave up 4 bases and J gave up 2 bases, with 11 bases separating them. The CDR3 DNA sequence: TGTGCCTGGAATCTCCAGGGAAACACTGAAGCTTTCTTT. It is translated as CAWNLQGNTEAFF. The variable domain in full, completed from reference TRBV30 and TRBJ1-1, reads SQTIHQWPATLVQPVGSPLSLECTVEGTSNPNLYWYRQAAGRGLQLLFYSVGIGQISSEVPQNLSASRPQDRQFILSSKKLLLSDSGFYLCAWNLQGNTEAFFGQGTRLTVV.

In its sample, this clone was seen a few times. The chain recombines TRBV9 with TRBJ1-1, with 9 bases fitting TRBD1. V lost 4 bases, J lost 5 bases, and 3 bases stayed unmatched. CDR3 length equals 13 residues. The germline V gene has CDR1 SGDLS and CDR2 YYNGEE. CDR3 in amino acids: CASSPDRGTEAFF. The DNA of the CDR3 is TGTGCCAGCAGCCCCGACAGGGGGACTGAAGCTTTCTTT.

This chain uses TRBV7-2 with TRBJ2-7; 11 bases match TRBD1. Germline CDR1 and CDR2: SGHTA and FQGNSA. The CDR3 is made up of 15 amino acids. The V and J ends lost 4 bases and 4 bases, in that order; junction bases with no gene match: 6. The CDR3 sequence is CASSSTGTGGYEQYF. CDR3 sequence (DNA): TGTGCCAGCAGCTCAACCGGGACAGGGGGTTACGAGCAGTACTTC.

The chain couples TRBV30 to TRBJ2-7; 11 bases line up with TRBD2. The J segment lost 3 bases and the V segment lost 0 bases, leaving 1 base of the junction unmatched. Germline values: CDR1 GTSNPN, CDR2 SVGIG (reference sequence). This CDR3 is built from 14 residues. This CDR3 is CAWSVTSGGYEQYF. The CDR3 DNA follows: TGTGCCTGGAGTGTTACTAGCGGGGGCTACGAGCAGTACTTC.

The V and J genes are TRBV5-1 and TRBJ2-3; 15 bases line up with TRBD2. With 5 bases clipped from V and 3 bases from J, the junction kept 10 bases outside the gene matches. Germline V gene sequence: CDR1 SGHRS, CDR2 YFSETQ. The CDR3 extends over 18 amino acids. CDR3 protein: CASRFGLAGGPQTDTQYF. The DNA of the CDR3 is TGCGCCAGCAGGTTTGGACTAGCGGGAGGGCCTCAGACAGATACGCAGTATTTT.

A few counts support this clone. V is TRBV7-6 and J is TRBJ2-2, with TRBD2 identical over 10 bases. V lost 2 bases and J lost 2; bases outside the gene matches: 5. CDR3 size: 17 residues. Germline loops: CDR1 SGHVS, CDR2 FNYEAQ. The CDR3 protein is CASSLSLAGTNTGELFF. The CDR3 coding sequence is TGTGCCAGCAGCTTATCACTAGCGGGGACTAACACCGGGGAGCTGTTTTTT.

The CDR3, as DNA: TGTGCCAGCAGTCCCCCTGTGATAACCGGAGCAACTAATGAAAAACTGTTTTTT. Amino acid sequence: CASSPPVITGATNEKLFF. The chain uses TRBV28 and TRBJ1-4; D not resolved. From germline, CDR1 is MDHEN and CDR2 SYDVKM. The CDR3 is 18 residues long. The V end was cut by 5 bases, the J end by 0 bases, with 19 bases between.

A few counts support this clone. The chain carries TRBV10-3 and TRBJ2-3; 16 nucleotides align to TRBD2. CDR1 and CDR2 from the germline V gene are ENHRY and SYGVKD. V lost 10 bases and J lost 2; bases outside the gene matches: 6. CDR3 length: 16 amino acids. DNA of the CDR3: TGTGCCAGTGGGACTAGCGGGAGGGCCTTCACAGATACGCAGTATTTT. This sequence encodes CASGTSGRAFTDTQYF.

The chain's CDR3 is CATSRKQGPGANVLTF. The CDR3 coding sequence is TGTGCCACCAGCAGAAAGCAGGGTCCTGGGGCCAACGTCCTGACTTTC. The chain employs TRBV15 and TRBJ2-6; a possible D gene is TRBD1 (5 bases). The V end lost 2 bases, the J end lost 2 bases, and 10 bases lay between the germline ends. The germline gives CDR1 LNHNV, CDR2 YYDKDF (reference sequence). This CDR3 is 16 amino acids long.

The gene calls are TRBV30 and TRBJ1-2; tentative D call: TRBD1 (5 bases). The CDR3 length is 10 residues. The V gene lost 5 bases and the J gene lost 6 bases, with 7 bases spanning the gap. CDR1 GTSNPN and CDR2 SVGIG come from the germline V gene (reference sequence). CDR3 in DNA: TGTGCCTGGTCAGGGAATGGCTACACCTTC. Its translation is CAWSGNGYTF.

The chain employs TRBV9 and TRBJ2-3; D remains ambiguous. Germline CDR1 SGDLS, CDR2 YYNGEE. Trimming took 0 bases from V and 2 from J, leaving 10 bases between them. This CDR3 spans 15 amino acids. The CDR3 sequence: CASSVGAGVTDTQYF. The CDR3 DNA reads as TGTGCCAGCAGCGTAGGGGCAGGCGTCACAGATACGCAGTATTTT.

The rearrangement links TRBV28 to TRBJ1-5; perhaps TRBD1 as D (6 bases). V lost 4 bases to trimming and J lost 6 bases, with 13 bases between them. This CDR3 comprises 14 residues. Germline V CDR1 and CDR2: MDHEN, SYDVKM. The CDR3 sequence: CASSWGGASQPQHF. CDR3 DNA: TGTGCCAGCAGTTGGGGGGGGGCCAGTCAGCCCCAGCATTTT.

This clone was observed once. The CDR3 is CASSEGGNEQYF. The DNA for the CDR3 is TGTGCCAGCAGTGAAGGAGGAAACGAGCAGTACTTC. The chain is built from TRBV6-1 and TRBJ2-7; no firm D call. The CDR3 sequence is 12 residues long. With 1 base removed from V and 5 bases from J, the gap between germline ends came to 6 bases. Germline assignment: CDR1 MNHNS and CDR2 SASEGT.

A single count supports this clone. The V call is TRBV10-1, the J call TRBJ2-7; 14 nucleotides align to TRBD2. In germline, CDR1 is WNHNN, CDR2 SYGVQD (reference sequence). Trimming cost V 0 bases and J 5 bases; bases outside gene matches: 6. This CDR3 is 17 amino acids long. Here the CDR3 reads CASSESGTSGSGDEQYF. CDR3 nucleotides: TGCGCCAGCAGTGAGTCCGGGACTAGCGGGAGTGGGGACGAGCAGTACTTC.

The chain uses TRBV5-1 and TRBJ2-5; D gene ambiguous. V was clipped by 2 bases and J by 4 bases, with 3 bases between them. There are 11 residues in the CDR3. CDR1 and CDR2 (germline): SGHRS, YFSETQ. CDR3 sequence: CASSFGETQYF. In DNA, the CDR3 is TGCGCCAGCAGCTTCGGAGAGACCCAGTACTTC.

This clone was recorded a few times. The genes are TRBV6-5 and TRBJ1-1, with 7 bases fitting TRBD1. V lost 6 bases to trimming and J lost 6 bases; unmatched junction nucleotides: 10. Germline CDR1 is MNHEY and CDR2 is SVGAGI. The length of the CDR3 is 14 residues. CDR3 coding DNA: TGTGCCAGCAGCAGGGGGGCGGGATACCCTGAAGCTTTCTTT. It specifies CASSRGAGYPEAFF.

This chain uses TRBV21-1 with TRBJ1-4; the table's D call TRBD1 went unverified against the DNA. TRBV21-1 is a listed pseudogene. This CDR3 spans 18 amino acids. The CDR3 loop is CASSKEIKVDRLVEKLFF. For the CDR3, the DNA is TGTGCCAGCAGCAAAGAAATTAAGGTGGACAGGTTAGTTGAAAAACTGTTTTTT.

This chain links TRBV28 with TRBJ1-1; D is possibly TRBD1 (6 bases). This CDR3 region has 15 residues. Per germline, CDR1 MDHEN and CDR2 SYDVKM. Trimming removed 2 bases at V and 0 bases at J, with 10 bases between. The CDR3 spells CASSLLDRMNTEAFF. The CDR3 coding sequence is TGTGCCAGCAGTTTACTAGACAGGATGAACACTGAAGCTTTCTTT. Full variable domain (outside the CDR3, taken from reference TRBV28 and TRBJ1-1): DVKVTQSSRYLVKRTGEKVFLECVQDMDHENMFWYRQDPGLGLRLIYFSYDVKMKEKGDIPEGYSVSREKKERFSLILESASTNQTSMYLCASSLLDRMNTEAFFGQGTRLTVV.

This sequence joins TRBV29-1 and TRBJ2-5; 9 positions agree with TRBD2. This CDR3 region has 16 residues. Germline assignment: CDR1 SQVTM and CDR2 ANQGSEA. The junction had 13 bases not matched to a gene; V was cut back by 5 bases and J by 3 bases. The CDR3 here is CSVPGGGGTVKETQYF. CDR3 nucleotide sequence: TGCAGCGTTCCAGGCGGGGGGGGGACCGTCAAAGAGACCCAGTACTTC.